This TCR beta chain is from a study of shared clonotypes between healthy human individuals (dated by TCRdb to 2018 to 2020). Some background on the complete study: A couple of women and a few men aged 18 to 49 years were included in the cohort. To estimate repertoire size and how much clonotype sharing occurs between individuals, the study deeply sequenced the blood TCR repertoires of several healthy adults. For each donor, CD4 naive and CD4 memory were each given three plates, CD8 naive was given two plates, and CD8 memory was given one plate. Leukapheresis yielded between about 0.9 and 10 billion PBMCs per donor. To increase sequencing depth and limit assay-specific biases, TCR repertoire library preparation and sequencing were carried out by different laboratories using diverse techniques.

The donors were healthy, HIV-negative adults with no recently reported acute infections or vaccinations. Every donor was a Caucasian adult residing in Nashville, Tennessee, USA. CD8 memory samples combined magnetically selected CD45RO+ cells with CCR7-negative CD45RA+ effector memory (TemRA) cells. Blood was obtained by leukapheresis, after which PBMCs were separated by Ficoll-Histopaque density gradient centrifugation and cryopreserved in liquid nitrogen vapor phase. Analytical flow cytometry was used to check the purity and quantity of each magnetically sorted T cell population. Each sorted fraction had its genomic DNA isolated and then quantified by UV absorbance on a Nanodrop 2000c. As for this clone: What this receptor recognizes is not known. No base qualities exist here, and no much larger clone lies one base off it.

From the cysteine up to the phenylalanine, the CDR3 has a length of 16 residues. Just the 48-base CDR3 DNA is kept, in frame starting at base 1. In the germline V gene, CDR1 corresponds to SGHRS and CDR2 to YFSETQ. V and J lose 0 bases and 4 bases, and a span of 13 bases separates them. Points the paper makes about the study in general: The small number of donors limited the genetic and exposure-history diversity represented. When a handful of donors were compared, the shared fraction of clonotypes was around 5% for naive CD4, approximately 3.5% for naive CD8, 2.3% for memory CD4, and 0.4% for memory CD8. Sampling was limited to blood, and TCR repertoires in tissue likely differ from TCR repertoires in blood. Pairwise subsampling led to the expectation that sequencing depth would affect the degree of clonotype sharing among donors. Estimated clonotype richness was generally larger for naive than for memory subsets. Rarefaction of sorted-subset datasets indicated incomplete sequencing despite the large sequencing depth. Compared with non-shared clonotypes, the clonotypes found in all four sorted-subset donors had higher generation probabilities.

TCR CDR3 regions were amplified from genomic DNA by multiplex PCR using the deep immunoSEQ assay. Genomic DNA extracted from each cell subset was distributed evenly over all wells of several immunoSEQ 96-well plates, and each plate served as one replicate. For sorted subsets, roughly 200 ng of genomic DNA, equivalent to 30,000 or so T cell genomes, went into each replicate PCR. Purified libraries were measured with a Qubit 3.0 fluorometer, size-checked on a Bioanalyzer 2100, and measured again with the KAPA Library Quantification kit. Every immunoSEQ 96-well plate was sequenced on a separate single-read 150-cycle Illumina NextSeq 550 flow cell. The published analysis was carried out like this. Because the immunoSEQ output held only junctional sequences and lacked quality scores, the filtering could not match the filtering applied to full-length reads. To assign V/J genes and CDR3, sequences were annotated against IMGT germline references using PyIR, a Python wrapper for IgBLAST v1.9. Reads were filtered out if the reads had weak V/J assignments (E-value above 1e-6), no CDR3, stop codons, out-of-frame junctions, or ambiguous translated residues. V3J clonotypes were defined by identical inferred V gene, J gene, and CDR3 amino acid sequence. Percentage overlap between repertoires was computed as shared unique clonotypes divided by the size of the smaller repertoire. RTK rarefaction, the Chao1 estimator, and Recon v2.1 estimates of unobserved clonotypes were used to assess repertoire richness. For all TCRbeta clonotypes obtained by the gDNA method from a few donors, generation probabilities were computed with OLGA. This is the immuneACCESS table as TCRdb keeps it, with only in-frame sequences that have V and J called. A part of the clones is gone; compared with another copy, unresolved V genes explain less than half, and the rest is unexplained. V and J calls and clone size come straight from that table; D and trimming were deduced from the DNA. The sample contains approximately 640,000 clones, about 92% of them found a single time. The leading ten clones occupy 34% of the sample.

The sequenced material came from memory CD8+ T cells from PBMCs. The cell subset or site label on this specimen signifies: CD45RO+ cells pooled with CCR7-negative TemRA cells. This receptor was obtained from a man aged 18 to 29 in good health. Some clones in this sample may be carry-over from other donors' samples. The chain links TRBV5-1 with TRBJ2-2; the D gene cannot be resolved reliably. Here is the DNA: TGCGCCAGCAGCTTGGCCGGTAGGATCCGCACCGGGGAGCTGTTTTTT. Its translation reads: CASSLAGRIRTGELFF.